The 21 T cell receptor beta chains below were found in one sample sequenced in a study of OX40 agonist ivuxolimab in advanced cancers. Assay: immunoSEQ multiplex PCR; the TCRdb copy retains only in-frame clones and omits some. The repertoire holds around 76,000 clones, with around 83% as singletons. This material consisted of CD4+ or CD8+ T cells sorted from blood, taken in a trial of the OX40 agonist ivuxolimab. These receptors all stem from an adult with an advanced solid tumor such as melanoma, head and neck, liver or kidney cancer.

This clone has a handful of counts. The chain joins TRBV5-5 to TRBJ1-2, with 7 nucleotides matching TRBD1. Trimming at V came to 0 bases and at J to 5 bases, leaving 4 bases not matched to a gene. The CDR3 has 14 residues. Germline-derived CDR1 and CDR2 are SGHKS and YYEKEE (reference sequence). The CDR3 loop is CASSLETGKYGYTF. The CDR3 DNA follows: TGTGCCAGCAGCTTGGAGACAGGGAAGTATGGCTACACCTTC.

CDR3 sequence (DNA): TGTGCCAGCAGTCCCCGGGGGGCCGGCTCCTACAATGAGCAGTTCTTC. Amino acids: CASSPRGAGSYNEQFF. V usage is TRBV2 and J usage is TRBJ2-1; possibly TRBD2 for D (7 bases). Germline V lookup: CDR1 SNHLY, CDR2 FYNNEI. Between the trimmed V and J ends, which lost 5 bases and 0 bases, there was a span of 14 bases. The CDR3 is 16 amino acids. The complete variable domain, with remaining parts taken from reference TRBV2 and TRBJ2-1, reads EPEVTQTPSHQVTQMGQEVILRCVPISNHLYFYWYRQILGQKVEFLVSFYNNEISEKSEIFDDQFSVERPDGSNFTLKIRSTKLEDSAMYFCASSPRGAGSYNEQFFGPGTRLTVL.

The rearrangement uses TRBV19 and TRBJ2-5, with D possibly TRBD2 on 6 matching bases. This CDR3 comprises 14 residues. CDR1 LNHDA and CDR2 SQIVND come from the germline V gene (reference sequence). The V gene lost 7 bases and the J gene lost 5 bases, with 17 bases spanning the gap. DNA of the CDR3: TGTGCCAGTAACCCGGGCGGGGTCGCTGAGACCCAGTACTTC. This encodes CASNPGGVAETQYF.

Comment on this clone: Other DNA sequences of this sample code for an identical CDR3. The chain joins TRBV5-1 to TRBJ1-2, with D unresolved. Germline V gene data show CDR1 as SGHRS and CDR2 as YFSETQ. V lost 2 bases, J lost 4 bases, and 9 bases lay in between. The CDR3 is 13 residues long. CDR3 bases: TGCGCCAGCAGCTTCGGACGGAGCTATGGCTACACCTTC. Translation: CASSFGRSYGYTF.

The rearrangement uses TRBV27 and TRBJ2-2, with TRBD1 identical over 8 bases. V lost 5 bases to trimming and J lost 0 bases; unmatched junction nucleotides: 8. Per the germline V gene, CDR1 is MNHEY and CDR2 is SMNVEV (reference sequence). This CDR3 spans 17 amino acids. The CDR3 DNA sequence: TGTGCCAGCAGTCTCCCGACAGGGGACGCGAACACCGGGGAGCTGTTTTTT. It translates to CASSLPTGDANTGELFF.

This clone is a singleton in its sample. The J gene is TRBJ1-5, the V gene TRBV27; D gene uncertain. There are 13 residues in the CDR3. V was pared by 6 bases and J by 1 base, with 7 bases between. CDR1 and CDR2 (germline): MNHEY, SMNVEV (reference sequence). The DNA of the CDR3 is TGTGCCAGCAGCCTCAGAAGCAATCAGCCCCAGCATTTT. It is translated as CASSLRSNQPQHF.

Here the CDR3 DNA reads TGCGCCAGCAGCCCTGGTGGCGGGACCTGGTATTACGAGCAGTACTTC. This codes for CASSPGGGTWYYEQYF. The chain joins TRBV5-1 to TRBJ2-7; perhaps TRBD2 as D (6 bases). Trimming cost V 4 bases and J 4 bases, with 21 bases left between them. CDR3 size: 16 residues. Per germline, CDR1 SGHRS and CDR2 YFSETQ.

This sequence joins TRBV5-4 and TRBJ2-7; 7 nucleotides match TRBD2. The CDR3 contains 14 residues. Germline V gene data show CDR1 as SGHNT and CDR2 as YYREEE (reference sequence). The V segment lost 1 base and the J segment 5 bases; nucleotides outside the gene matches: 6. The CDR3 protein is CASSLRRETHEQYF. The CDR3 DNA follows: TGTGCCAGCAGCTTGAGGCGGGAGACCCACGAGCAGTACTTC.

V is TRBV27 and J is TRBJ1-1, with D perhaps matching TRBD1 (6 bases). This CDR3 has 14 residues. The ends were cut back, 5 bases at V and 3 bases at J, with 13 bases in the middle. CDR1 is MNHEY and CDR2 is SMNVEV in the germline V gene (reference sequence). The CDR3 loop is CASSQNTGYTEAFF. DNA for the CDR3: TGTGCCAGCAGTCAGAATACAGGGTACACTGAAGCTTTCTTT.

The chain uses TRBV5-1 and TRBJ1-5, with 12 bases fitting TRBD1. The CDR3 is 16 amino acids. J lost 7 bases, V lost 4 bases, and 9 bases had no gene match. Germline assignment: CDR1 SGHRS and CDR2 YFSETQ. The CDR3 region is CASSAGGQGAGQPQHF. CDR3 in DNA: TGCGCCAGCAGCGCCGGGGGACAGGGGGCCGGCCAGCCCCAGCATTTT.

This rearrangement joins TRBV2 to TRBJ1-6, with D perhaps matching TRBD1 (5 bases). The CDR3 loop spans 16 amino acids. Germline loops: CDR1 SNHLY, CDR2 FYNNEI. V was cut by 2 bases and J by 6 bases, with 14 bases left in between. The chain's CDR3 is CASSELQRGFNSPLHF. The CDR3 DNA reads as TGTGCCAGCAGTGAATTGCAAAGGGGATTTAATTCACCCCTCCACTTT.

The CDR3 reads CASSSSGTDNSPLHF. As DNA, the CDR3 is TGTGCCAGCAGCTCCTCAGGGACAGATAATTCACCCCTCCACTTT. The rearrangement joins TRBV7-3 to TRBJ1-6; TRBD1 agrees at 7 bases. The CDR3 has 15 amino acids. The germline V gene has CDR1 SGHTA and CDR2 FQGTGA. Trimming cost V 4 bases and J 5 bases; bases outside gene matches: 5. The full variable domain, its missing parts supplied by reference TRBV7-3 and TRBJ1-6, is GAGVSQTPSNKVTEKGKYVELRCDPISGHTALYWYRQSLGQGPEFLIYFQGTGAADDSGLPNDRFFAVRPEGSVSTLKIQRTERGDSAVYLCASSSSGTDNSPLHFGNGTRLTVT.

The chain links TRBV2 to TRBJ1-5; TRBD1 is a possible D gene (6 bases). Trimming pared 7 bases from V and 3 bases from J, leaving 16 bases between. The length of the CDR3 is 15 residues. Germline V gene data show CDR1 as SNHLY and CDR2 as FYNNEI. CDR3 DNA sequence: TGTGCCAGCAATAACAGGGCCCCTAACAATCAGCCCCAGCATTTT. It translates to CASNNRAPNNQPQHF. The whole variable domain, remainder taken from reference TRBV2 and TRBJ1-5, is EPEVTQTPSHQVTQMGQEVILRCVPISNHLYFYWYRQILGQKVEFLVSFYNNEISEKSEIFDDQFSVERPDGSNFTLKIRSTKLEDSAMYFCASNNRAPNNQPQHFGDGTRLSIL.

The chain carries TRBV19 and TRBJ1-1, with a tentative D call TRBD1 (6 bases). Trimming removed 8 bases from V and 5 bases from J, with 15 bases in between. Germline V gene data show CDR1 as LNHDA and CDR2 as SQIVND (reference sequence). This CDR3 has 13 residues. The chain's CDR3 is CASEGQGLTEAFF. CDR3 nucleotide sequence: TGTGCCAGTGAGGGCCAGGGGTTGACTGAAGCTTTCTTT.

The sample holds one count of this clone. The rearrangement links TRBV7-2 to TRBJ2-3; 7 positions agree with TRBD2. The CDR3 consists of 16 residues. Per germline, CDR1 SGHTA and CDR2 FQGNSA. With 4 bases clipped from V and 3 bases from J, the junction kept 10 bases outside the gene matches. Here the CDR3 DNA reads TGTGCCAGCAGCTCCGCTAGCGGTGGAGGTACAGATACGCAGTATTTT. It encodes CASSSASGGGTDTQYF.

V and J are TRBV7-3 and TRBJ2-1; D call uncertain. Trimming took off 1 base at V and 10 bases at J, with 8 bases between the two ends. Germline lookup yields CDR1 SGHTA and CDR2 FQGTGA. The CDR3 totals 12 residues. The CDR3 is CASSLRAKEQFF. CDR3 nucleotides: TGTGCCAGCAGCTTAAGGGCAAAAGAGCAGTTCTTC.

The chain is built from TRBV4-1 and TRBJ1-2; unclear D gene. In germline, CDR1 is MGHRA, CDR2 YSYEKL. The CDR3 totals 15 residues. V lost 5 bases and J 4 bases, leaving 17 bases between the germline ends. CDR3 sequence: CASSSSDSTAYGYTF. CDR3 bases: TGCGCCAGCAGCTCCTCGGACTCGACTGCCTATGGCTACACCTTC.

This chain uses TRBV5-4 with TRBJ1-3, with D unresolved. V was clipped by 2 bases and J by 9 bases, with 18 bases between them. The CDR3 sequence is 15 residues long. Germline lookup yields CDR1 SGHNT and CDR2 YYREEE (reference sequence). The CDR3 sequence: CASSFGRPSTGTIYF. CDR3 DNA: TGTGCCAGCAGCTTTGGACGTCCTTCAACGGGCACCATATATTTT. Using reference TRBV5-4 and TRBJ1-3 for the parts outside the CDR3, the full variable domain is ETGVTQSPTHLIKTRGQQVTLRCSSQSGHNTVSWYQQALGQGPQFIFQYYREEENGRGNFPPRFSGLQFPNYSSELNVNALELDDSALYLCASSFGRPSTGTIYFGEGSWLTVV.

The V call is TRBV6-4, the J call TRBJ2-1, with D uncertain. V was shortened by 6 bases and J by 7 bases, with 13 bases between the two germline ends. The CDR3 has 13 amino acids. CDR1 MRHNA and CDR2 SNTAGT come from the germline V gene. In nucleotides, the CDR3 is TGTGCCAGCAGCAAGGAGATGTGGAATGAGCAGTTCTTC. Amino acid sequence: CASSKEMWNEQFF.

This clone has only one observation. Other nucleotide sequences from this sample produce the same CDR3. This chain uses TRBV18 with TRBJ1-2, with TRBD1 matching 8 bases. The CDR3 sequence is 14 residues long. Germline trimming cut 2 bases from V and 10 bases from J; bases unmatched to any gene: 9. Germline loops: CDR1 KGHSH, CDR2 LQKENI. The CDR3 is CASSPDRGSKDYTF. The CDR3 coding sequence is TGTGCCAGCTCACCAGACAGGGGTTCCAAGGACTACACCTTC.

J is TRBJ1-2 and V is TRBV6-5, with 7 nucleotides matching TRBD1. The CDR3 loop spans 13 amino acids. From germline, CDR1 is MNHEY and CDR2 SVGAGI. The J segment lost 4 bases and the V segment lost 8 bases, leaving 7 bases of the junction unmatched. The CDR3 reads CASRGQFFYGYTF. The CDR3, as DNA: TGTGCCAGCCGGGGACAGTTCTTCTATGGCTACACCTTC.